This TCR beta chain originates from a study of response to subunit inactivated influenza vaccine. Study conclusions and caveats: Researchers suggested that each seasonal influenza vaccination recruits few new T cells.

This clonotype is a singleton in its sample. Its target is not known. A much larger clone lies one base from this, so it may be a read error. Each CDR3 protein is one row after TCRdb ran MiXCR on the RT-PCR reads. Altogether 550,000 to 650,000 distinct CDR3 sequences are present, approximately 12% being singletons, with the ten largest covering about 10%. Here the sequenced sample was PBMCs from blood, taken on the day of vaccination. This receptor was obtained from a man aged 45-60 years who received an inactivated influenza vaccine.

The CDR3 is CASSTGTGGDTQYF. The DNA for the CDR3 is TGTGCCAGCAGTACCGGGACAGGGGGAGATACGCAGTATTTT. This sequence joins TRBV12-3 or TRBV12-4 and TRBJ2-3, with 11 nucleotides matching TRBD1. This CDR3 has 14 residues. The trim removed 5 bases at V and 5 bases at J, leaving 3 bases unmatched.